The 14 T cell receptor beta chains below were found in one sample sequenced in a study of blood T cell repertoires in COVID-19. Assay used: immunoSEQ multiplex PCR; TCRdb lists only in-frame clones, some missing. The table shows 250,000 to 300,000 clones, with 81% occurring only once. The source material was peripheral blood. Every receptor here comes from an older woman with active or convalescent COVID-19.

This clone was detected only a few times. This chain uses TRBV4-1 with TRBJ1-2; the D is unclear. CDR3 size: 16 residues. Trimming left V 0 bases short and J 3 bases short, with 14 bases between. Germline-derived CDR1 and CDR2 are MGHRA and YSYEKL. CDR3: CASSQDVLADYYGYTF. CDR3 nucleotides: TGCGCCAGCAGCCAAGACGTGTTGGCGGACTACTATGGCTACACCTTC.

This clone occurred once. DNA of the CDR3: TGTGCCAGCAGTAAACTCCCGGGAGACGAGCAGTACTTC. It specifies CASSKLPGDEQYF. The V and J genes are TRBV6-5 and TRBJ2-7; D is possibly TRBD2 (6 bases). The germline V gene encodes CDR1 MNHEY and CDR2 SVGAGI. The CDR3 has 13 amino acids. Trimming cost V 5 bases and J 5 bases, with 13 bases left between them.

This chain uses TRBV9 with TRBJ2-1; 16 bases agree with TRBD2. The trim removed 3 bases at V and 9 bases at J, leaving 6 bases unmatched. Germline-derived CDR1 and CDR2 are SGDLS and YYNGEE. There are 16 residues in the CDR3. The CDR3 sequence: CASSDPGTSGGGEQFF. The CDR3 DNA is TGTGCCAGCAGCGACCCCGGGACTAGCGGGGGGGGTGAGCAGTTCTTC.

The chain joins TRBV24-1 to TRBJ2-5; 10 bases fit TRBD2. V was pared by 4 bases and J by 5 bases, with 6 bases of the junction left unmatched. The CDR3 sequence is 15 residues long. The V gene's germline CDR1 is KGHDR and CDR2 SFDVKD. The CDR3 bases are TGTGCCACCAGTGACCCAGCGGGGGGGCTGGAGACCCAGTACTTC. Translation: CATSDPAGGLETQYF.

The V and J genes are TRBV5-1 and TRBJ2-5; 14 bases are shared with TRBD2. The ends lost 7 bases at V and 2 bases at J; junction bases unmatched: 7. CDR1 and CDR2 (germline): SGHRS, YFSETQ. The CDR3 spans 16 residues. The CDR3 DNA follows: TGCGCCAGCTCCACGAGACTAGCGGGGGGGCAAGAGACCCAGTACTTC. It specifies CASSTRLAGGQETQYF. The complete variable domain, with remaining parts taken from reference TRBV5-1 and TRBJ2-5, reads KAGVTQTPRYLIKTRGQQVTLSCSPISGHRSVSWYQQTPGQGLQFLFEYFSETQRNKGNFPGRFSGRQFSNSRSEMNVSTLELGDSALYLCASSTRLAGGQETQYFGPGTRLLVL.

This clone was found once. The chain has TRBV4-2 and TRBJ1-1, with a weak D call TRBD1 (5 bases). Per the germline V gene, CDR1 is LGHNA and CDR2 is YNFKEQ. CDR3 length: 13 amino acids. Trimming shortened V by 4 bases and J by 3 bases, and 9 bases separated the two germline ends. This CDR3 is CASSRDSYTEAFF. Written as DNA, the CDR3 is TGTGCCAGCAGCCGCGACAGTTACACTGAAGCTTTCTTT.

The V and J genes are TRBV7-3 and TRBJ2-2; 10 bases are shared with TRBD1. V dropped 1 base and J dropped 5; count of bases not matched to a gene: 1. Germline CDR1 and CDR2: SGHTA and FQGTGA. This CDR3 spans 15 amino acids. As DNA, the CDR3 is TGTGCCAGCAGCTTAATGGGACAGGGGACCGGGGAGCTGTTTTTT. Residues: CASSLMGQGTGELFF. The full variable domain, in which reference TRBV7-3 and TRBJ2-2 provide the parts outside the CDR3, is GAGVSQTPSNKVTEKGKYVELRCDPISGHTALYWYRQSLGQGPEFLIYFQGTGAADDSGLPNDRFFAVRPEGSVSTLKIQRTERGDSAVYLCASSLMGQGTGELFFGEGSRLTVL.

The chain has TRBV10-1 and TRBJ1-5, with D perhaps TRBD1 (5 bases). Trimming removed 6 bases at V and 5 bases at J, with 14 bases between. The CDR3 consists of 14 residues. In germline, CDR1 is WNHNN, CDR2 SYGVQD (reference sequence). The CDR3: CASRPGGGYQPQHF. The CDR3, as DNA: TGCGCCAGCAGGCCCGGGGGGGGTTATCAGCCCCAGCATTTT.

The chain carries TRBV5-1 and TRBJ1-4; perhaps TRBD1 as D (5 bases). The V end lost 3 bases, the J end lost 4 bases, and 10 bases lay between the germline ends. Germline CDR1 is SGHRS and CDR2 is YFSETQ. This CDR3 contains 14 residues. CDR3 in amino acids: CASSSDTVNEKLFF. In nucleotides, the CDR3 is TGCGCCAGCAGCTCGGACACGGTTAATGAAAAACTGTTTTTT. Full variable domain (outside the CDR3, taken from reference TRBV5-1 and TRBJ1-4): KAGVTQTPRYLIKTRGQQVTLSCSPISGHRSVSWYQQTPGQGLQFLFEYFSETQRNKGNFPGRFSGRQFSNSRSEMNVSTLELGDSALYLCASSSDTVNEKLFFGSGTQLSVL.

The chain couples TRBV6-6 to TRBJ1-1, with 7 nucleotides matching TRBD1. Germline V gives CDR1 MNHNY, CDR2 SVGAGI (reference sequence). Trimming removed 4 bases from V and 6 bases from J; junction bases left unmatched: 8. This CDR3 is 14 amino acids long. For the CDR3, the DNA is TGTGCCAGCAGTTGGGATCCAGGGGGAGCTGAAGCTTTCTTT. Protein: CASSWDPGGAEAFF.

The CDR3 loop reads CASSSGTGGHEQYF. DNA for the CDR3: TGCGCCAGTTCATCCGGGACAGGGGGTCACGAGCAGTACTTC. The chain uses TRBV5-1 and TRBJ2-7; TRBD1 matches at 11 bases. The V and J ends lost 8 bases and 5 bases, in that order; junction bases with no gene match: 9. This CDR3 has 14 residues. Germline lookup yields CDR1 SGHRS and CDR2 YFSETQ.

The chain carries TRBV18 and TRBJ1-2, with TRBD1 matching over 8 bases. V gave up 2 bases and J gave up 10 bases; unmatched junction bases: 6. The germline gives CDR1 KGHSH, CDR2 LQKENI. The CDR3 spans 13 residues. Here the CDR3 reads CASSPSPQGAYTF. As DNA, the CDR3 is TGTGCCAGCTCACCAAGTCCCCAGGGGGCCTACACCTTC.

The J gene is TRBJ2-3, the V gene TRBV14; D unclear. The CDR3 totals 14 residues. V was shortened by 0 bases and J by 3 bases, with 7 bases between the two germline ends. CDR1 SGHDN and CDR2 FVKESK come from the germline V gene. The CDR3 region is CASSQDYSTDTQYF. CDR3 in DNA: TGTGCCAGCAGCCAAGATTACAGTACAGATACGCAGTATTTT.

The V and J genes are TRBV18 and TRBJ1-5, with D possibly TRBD1 on 5 matching bases. The CDR3 has 16 amino acids. V was trimmed by 4 bases and J by 2 bases, leaving 15 bases between them. Germline CDR1 is KGHSH and CDR2 is LQKENI. The CDR3 loop reads CASSRTEGGGNQPQHF. CDR3 in DNA: TGTGCCAGCTCACGGACCGAGGGAGGGGGCAATCAGCCCCAGCATTTT. The full variable domain, with the rest looked up from reference TRBV18 and TRBJ1-5, is NAGVMQNPRHLVRRRGQEARLRCSPMKGHSHVYWYRQLPEEGLKFMVYLQKENIIDESGMPKERFSAEFPKEGPSILRIQQVVRGDSAAYFCASSRTEGGGNQPQHFGDGTRLSIL.